Listed below are T cell receptor beta chains from one sample, sequenced in a study of cytomegalovirus exposure and HLA in healthy donors. This table comes from immunoSEQ multiplex PCR, and its TCRdb copy is limited to in-frame clones, with some not included. The table has hundreds of thousands of clones, 86% seen once; the top ten hold 0.65% to 0.95%. The sequenced material came from PBMCs. These receptor sequences come from a woman aged 18 to 35 in good health and CMV-seronegative. The conserved cysteine and the conserved F or W are not part of the CDR3 here. The order of the fields is V gene, CDR3 length, D gene, CDR3 protein. D genes are given only for firm matches.

v_call: TRBV2; cdr3_length: 10; d_call: -; cdr3_aa: ASGRGTETQY
v_call: TRBV7-6; cdr3_length: 14; d_call: TRBD2; cdr3_aa: ASSPPPGLATGELF
v_call: TRBV7-8; cdr3_length: 10; d_call: -; cdr3_aa: ASGRSGGELF
v_call: TRBV15; cdr3_length: 11; d_call: -; cdr3_aa: ATSREKHYEQY
v_call: TRBV9; cdr3_length: 13; d_call: TRBD1; cdr3_aa: ASSVDTKGALGYT
v_call: TRBV29-1; cdr3_length: 10; d_call: -; cdr3_aa: SVYGGGLDYT
v_call: TRBV30; cdr3_length: 14; d_call: -; cdr3_aa: AWSEILITTNEKLF
v_call: TRBV11-2; cdr3_length: 14; d_call: TRBD2; cdr3_aa: ASSLPGGKRTYEQY
v_call: TRBV2; cdr3_length: 12; d_call: -; cdr3_aa: ASKEPPSSYEQY
v_call: TRBV27; cdr3_length: 13; d_call: -; cdr3_aa: ASKQQGRYEDTQY
v_call: TRBV11-2; cdr3_length: 13; d_call: TRBD2; cdr3_aa: ASSSLLAGAYEQY
v_call: TRBV2; cdr3_length: 11; d_call: -; cdr3_aa: ASSERVLNEQF
v_call: TRBV2; cdr3_length: 13; d_call: -; cdr3_aa: ASSRDGISNQPQH
v_call: TRBV6-1; cdr3_length: 11; d_call: -; cdr3_aa: ASSYTVNTEAF
v_call: TRBV30; cdr3_length: 12; d_call: TRBD2; cdr3_aa: AWSFGRVTDTQY
v_call: TRBV2; cdr3_length: 12; d_call: TRBD1; cdr3_aa: ASTAQGARTEAF
v_call: TRBV30; cdr3_length: 11; d_call: -; cdr3_aa: AWIETNTGELF
v_call: TRBV2; cdr3_length: 12; d_call: -; cdr3_aa: ASSEIEAGNTIY
v_call: TRBV25-1; cdr3_length: 13; d_call: -; cdr3_aa: ASSEAGAGRDEQF
v_call: TRBV6-5; cdr3_length: 13; d_call: -; cdr3_aa: ASSYEGGRNEKLF
v_call: TRBV2; cdr3_length: 13; d_call: -; cdr3_aa: ASRFTLAGRNEQF
v_call: TRBV5-6; cdr3_length: 13; d_call: TRBD1; cdr3_aa: ASSLGKGARTEAF
v_call: TRBV6-6; cdr3_length: 12; d_call: -; cdr3_aa: ASSYPEVNYGYT
v_call: TRBV2; cdr3_length: 11; d_call: TRBD1; cdr3_aa: ASSQGTAYEQY
v_call: TRBV5-5; cdr3_length: 11; d_call: -; cdr3_aa: ASSLQGQYGYT
v_call: TRBV9; cdr3_length: 11; d_call: -; cdr3_aa: ASSTGSNYGYT
v_call: TRBV27; cdr3_length: 13; d_call: -; cdr3_aa: ASSHTAGIPDTQY
v_call: TRBV10-2; cdr3_length: 13; d_call: -; cdr3_aa: ASRPAFGGNYEQY
v_call: TRBV7-9; cdr3_length: 15; d_call: -; cdr3_aa: ASSLTVGQPNTGELF
v_call: TRBV29-1; cdr3_length: 20; d_call: TRBD2; cdr3_aa: SVDHDFWGGTSGPYSYNEQF
v_call: TRBV5-4; cdr3_length: 12; d_call: -; cdr3_aa: ASSLPSTGNTIY
v_call: TRBV4-1; cdr3_length: 15; d_call: -; cdr3_aa: ASSPLPLRGSNQPQH
v_call: TRBV28; cdr3_length: 15; d_call: TRBD2; cdr3_aa: ASSGRGGLGSTDTQY
v_call: TRBV10-2; cdr3_length: 13; d_call: TRBD2; cdr3_aa: ASSGSGRPYNEQF
v_call: TRBV7-6; cdr3_length: 14; d_call: TRBD1; cdr3_aa: ASSPWTGGQGDDLH
v_call: TRBV11-2; cdr3_length: 12; d_call: -; cdr3_aa: ASSFSFGANEQF
v_call: TRBV6-1; cdr3_length: 10; d_call: -; cdr3_aa: ASRWPGDEQY
v_call: TRBV13; cdr3_length: 13; d_call: -; cdr3_aa: ASSTRQLANYGYT
v_call: TRBV28; cdr3_length: 14; d_call: -; cdr3_aa: ASSTWLRGAGNTIY
v_call: TRBV4-1; cdr3_length: 12; d_call: -; cdr3_aa: ASSQGGGAKPQH
v_call: TRBV30; cdr3_length: 10; d_call: -; cdr3_aa: ASGVGNQPQH
v_call: TRBV28; cdr3_length: 13; d_call: -; cdr3_aa: ASSLFTGVKQPQH
v_call: TRBV30; cdr3_length: 9; d_call: TRBD1; cdr3_aa: ALTRDRSYT
v_call: TRBV7-9; cdr3_length: 13; d_call: -; cdr3_aa: ASSLGRGGNYGYT